The source of this T cell receptor (beta chain) is a study of blood T cell repertoires in COVID-19 (dated by TCRdb to 2018 to 2021). In the study overall: The collaborator samples originated in the United States, Italy and Spain and spanned the acute and convalescent phases of COVID-19. The material from the prospective study consisted of cDNA or gDNA derived from T cells, B-cell-depleted T cells, or PBMCs. HLA class I and class II types, where available, came from metadata supplied by the sample provider rather than from assay-based typing. Samples were obtained from the ongoing ImmuneRACE study (first 160 participants) and from some 1,200 subjects provided by 6 global collaborators. Sample metadata almost always included a de-identified subject ID, COVID-19 status, age in years and sex. Deeply sampled blood TCRbeta repertoires from subjects exposed to, actively infected with, or recovered from COVID-19 were included in the dataset. A freely available public database, intended as a resource for researchers studying the immune response to SARS-CoV-2, is where the repertoires were released. General study outcomes and caveats: The amount of clinical and demographic metadata varied by source and participant and was provided uncurated.

The cysteine opens and the phenylalanine closes a CDR3 of 15 amino acids. Only CDR3 DNA remains: 45 bases, in frame from the first base. The germline V gene gives CDR1 as SGHRS and CDR2 as YFSETQ. Trimming costs V 4 bases and J 2 bases, and their ends lie 15 bases apart. In regard to this clone: No cognate antigen has been identified for it. No much larger clone is present one base from it, and per-base qualities are unavailable.

In the prospective study, participants were about 18 to 90 years old, resided in about two dozen geographic areas of the United States, and were enrolled through a virtual design. Cohort assignment in the prospective study relied on participant-reported clinical history from a screening survey and a study questionnaire. A participant counted as exposed if, within 2 weeks of entering the study, that participant had been in contact with someone who had a PCR-confirmed or clinician-diagnosed COVID-19 case. In the prospective study, whole blood, serum and a nasopharyngeal or oropharyngeal swab were collected from each participant by mobile phlebotomists. Over a roughly 2-month period, participants in the prospective study had the option of providing additional blood draws and questionnaires. Blood samples from the prospective study were shipped frozen or at room temperature prior to DNA extraction.

TCRbeta CDR3 regions were amplified from genomic DNA using the immunoSEQ Assay, a bias-controlled multiplex PCR. In the paper's pipeline: The number of nucleated cells in each sample was estimated by amplification of reference gene primers within the assay. To quantify the absolute abundance of each unique TCRbeta CDR3 rearrangement, sequence reads were collapsed and filtered. For each sample, productive Simpson clonality was calculated as the square root of Simpson's diversity index over productive rearrangements. Imported from immuneACCESS, the table was reduced by TCRdb to in-frame sequences with V and J called. These copies leave out some clones; in studies compared against another copy, an unresolved V gene accounts for under half, and the cause of the remainder is not known. The D gene and trimming were derived from the DNA, and the V and J assignments and clone size from that table. The sample table records 120,000 to 150,000 clones; approximately 80% of these occur just once. Of the sample, approximately 1.8% is held by the ten largest clones.

The rearranged segments are TRBV5-1 and TRBJ2-5, with a weak D call of TRBD1 (8 bases match). Sequencing was done on a sample of PBMCs or T cells enriched from blood (not recorded which). The sequence was obtained from a woman younger than 30 who had been exposed to COVID-19. The nucleotide sequence reads TGCGCCAGCAGCCGCGGACAGGGAGGGCAAGAGACCCAGTACTTC. Translated, this is CASSRGQGGQETQYF.